This T cell receptor beta chain emerged from a study of shared clonotypes between healthy human individuals (dated by TCRdb to 2018 to 2021). Some background on the complete study: Three men and a couple of women, aged 18 to 49 years, made up the cohort. Per donor, three plates each were used for CD4 naive and CD4 memory, two for CD8 naive, and one for CD8 memory. To estimate repertoire size and how much clonotypes are shared between individuals, the study performed deep sequencing of blood TCR repertoires from a few healthy adults. Different laboratories and diverse techniques were used to prepare libraries and sequence TCR repertoires, to increase sequencing depth and limit assay-specific biases. Between about 0.85 and 10 billion PBMCs per donor were obtained by leukapheresis. The paper's findings and limits, for the study overall: Because the study included a small number of donors, the genetic and exposure-history diversity represented was limited. Clonotypes shared by all four sorted-subset donors showed higher generation probabilities than non-shared clonotypes. Only blood was sampled, and tissue TCR repertoires likely differ from those in blood. Estimated clonotype richness was generally larger for naive than for memory subsets. Rarefaction of sorted-subset datasets indicated incomplete sequencing despite the large sequencing depth. Sharing across a few donors was observed for 4.5% to 6.5% of naive CD4, 3% to 3.5% of naive CD8, about 2.3% of memory CD4, and about 0.4% of memory CD8 clonotypes. Pairwise subsampling led to the expectation that sequencing depth would affect the degree of clonotype sharing among donors.

Healthy HIV-negative adults with no recently reported acute infections or vaccinations were included as donors. Every donor was a Caucasian adult residing in Nashville, Tennessee, USA. CD4+ T cells were enriched through magnetic negative selection, after which naive cells were positively selected on CD45RA and the remaining negative fraction served as the memory subset. Blood was collected by leukapheresis, and PBMCs were isolated by Ficoll-Histopaque density gradient centrifugation and then cryopreserved in liquid nitrogen vapor phase. Purity and quantity of every magnetically sorted T cell population were checked by analytical flow cytometry. Each sorted fraction had its genomic DNA isolated and then quantified by UV absorbance on a Nanodrop 2000c. As regards this clone: No cognate antigen has been identified for it. Base qualities are not at hand, and no much larger clone is one base apart. This sample also contains other DNA sequences that code for the same CDR3.

Unmatched junction bases come to 5, with V trimmed by 4 bases and J by 4 bases. The germline V gene encodes CDR1 SGDLS and CDR2 YYNGEE. The CDR3 runs 15 amino acids, cysteine and phenylalanine included. CDR3 DNA is the only sequence kept; it has 45 bases, read in frame from the first base. Using the deep immunoSEQ assay, multiplex PCR amplified TCR CDR3 regions from genomic DNA. For each cell subset, the extracted genomic DNA was distributed evenly across all wells of several immunoSEQ 96-well plates, and each plate served as one replicate. For sorted subsets, roughly 200 ng genomic DNA, equal to some 30,000 T cell genomes, was loaded into each replicate PCR. Purified libraries were quantified with a Qubit 3.0 fluorometer, sized on a Bioanalyzer 2100, and re-quantified with the KAPA Library Quantification kit. Every immunoSEQ 96-well plate was sequenced on a dedicated single-read 150-cycle Illumina NextSeq 550 flow cell. Processing in the source paper ran as follows. Because the immunoSEQ output held only junctional sequences and lacked quality scores, the filtering could not match the filtering applied to full-length reads. To assign V/J genes and CDR3, sequences were annotated against IMGT germline references using PyIR, a Python wrapper for IgBLAST v1.9. Reads were removed for weak V/J assignments (E-value above 1e-6), missing CDR3, stop codons, out-of-frame junctions, or ambiguous translated residues. V3J clonotypes were defined as sequences sharing the same inferred V gene, J gene, and CDR3 amino acid sequence. Percentage overlap between repertoires was calculated by dividing the number of shared unique clonotypes by the size of the smaller repertoire. Repertoire richness was assessed with RTK rarefaction, the Chao1 estimator, and Recon v2.1 estimates of unobserved clonotypes. Generation probabilities for all TCRbeta clonotypes obtained by the gDNA method from four donors were computed using OLGA. Held by TCRdb, this immuneACCESS table contains in-frame sequences only and omits some clones. Under half of the omission traces to an unresolved V gene where checked; the cause of the rest is unknown. V, J and clone size are taken as reported in that table, and D and trimming were inferred from the DNA itself. The sample profile shows 2 million to 3 million clones; under 95% of them were found once. The ten largest clones represent roughly 0.36% of the sample.

This TCR was sampled from a man younger than 30 in good health. Some clones in this sample may be carry-over from other donors' samples. The sequenced material came from naive CD4+ T cells from PBMCs. Interpreted using the paper, the cell subset or site label stands for: CD45RA+ positively selected. The rearrangement joined TRBV9 to TRBJ2-1; 10 middle bases align to TRBD2. The DNA sequence reads TGTGCCAGCAGCCCCTCTAGCGGGGGATACAATGAGCAGTTCTTC. Translation gives CASSPSSGGYNEQFF.